Sequencing of this T cell receptor beta chain was carried out in a study of blood T cells in healthy people across ages. Points from the study as a whole: Per million T cells, the diversity of TCR beta decreased roughly linearly as age advanced.

Peripheral blood was drawn, approximately 9.5 milliliters per donor. CDR1 is SQVTM and CDR2 is ANQGSEA in the germline V gene. Trimming at V came to 4 bases and at J to 4 bases, leaving 5 bases not matched to a gene. The CDR3 totals 13 residues. This clonotype came up many times. No antigen is known for it. A second PCR, run for roughly 7 to 11 cycles, used a sample-barcoded 5' primer plus a J-beta primer mix. One entry per CDR3 protein, called by TCRdb with MiXCR from the 5' RACE reads. The table shows roughly 730,000 distinct CDR3 sequences, with around three fifths occurring only once. The receptor's source is a middle-aged man in good health. The sequencing sample was made of blood. This chain links TRBV29-1 with TRBJ2-5; 8 nucleotides agree with TRBD1. CDR3 DNA: TGCAGCGTTGGCGAGGACAGGGCAGAGACCCAGTACTTC. Amino acids: CSVGEDRAETQYF.